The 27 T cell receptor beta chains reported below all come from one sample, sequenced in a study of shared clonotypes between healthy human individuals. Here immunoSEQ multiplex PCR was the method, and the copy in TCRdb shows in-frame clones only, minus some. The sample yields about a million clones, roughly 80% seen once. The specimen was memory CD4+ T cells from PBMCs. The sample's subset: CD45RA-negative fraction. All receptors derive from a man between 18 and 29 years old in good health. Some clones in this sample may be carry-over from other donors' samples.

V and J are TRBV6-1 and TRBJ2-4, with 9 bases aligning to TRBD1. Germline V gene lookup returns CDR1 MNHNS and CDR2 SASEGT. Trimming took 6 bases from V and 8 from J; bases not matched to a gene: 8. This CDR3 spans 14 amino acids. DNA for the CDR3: TGTGCCAGCAGCGAGGACAGGGGATCCCACATTCAGTACTTC. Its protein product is CASSEDRGSHIQYF.

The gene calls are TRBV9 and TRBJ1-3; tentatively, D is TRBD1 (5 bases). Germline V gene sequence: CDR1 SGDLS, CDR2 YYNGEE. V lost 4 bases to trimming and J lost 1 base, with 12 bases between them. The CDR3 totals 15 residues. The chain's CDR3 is CASSRGGESGNTIYF. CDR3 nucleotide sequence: TGTGCCAGCAGCAGGGGTGGGGAGTCTGGAAACACCATATATTTT.

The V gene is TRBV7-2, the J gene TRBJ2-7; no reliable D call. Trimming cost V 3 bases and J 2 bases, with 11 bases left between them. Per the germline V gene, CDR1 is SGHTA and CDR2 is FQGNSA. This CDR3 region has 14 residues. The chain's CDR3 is CASSLAHPAYEQYF. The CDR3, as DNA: TGTGCCAGCAGCTTGGCACACCCCGCCTACGAGCAGTACTTC.

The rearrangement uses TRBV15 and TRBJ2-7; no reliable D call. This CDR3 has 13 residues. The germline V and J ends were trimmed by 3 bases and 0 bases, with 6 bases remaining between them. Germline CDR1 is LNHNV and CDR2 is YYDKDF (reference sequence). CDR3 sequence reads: CATSSRSSYEQYF. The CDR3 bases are TGTGCCACCAGCAGCAGGAGCTCCTACGAGCAGTACTTC.

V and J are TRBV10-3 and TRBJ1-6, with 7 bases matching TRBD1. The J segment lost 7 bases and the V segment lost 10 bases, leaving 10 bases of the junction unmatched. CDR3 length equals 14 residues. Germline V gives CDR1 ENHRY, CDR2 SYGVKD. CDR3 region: CANRQGEGNSPLHF. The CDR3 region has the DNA TGTGCCAACCGACAGGGAGAAGGCAATTCACCCCTCCACTTT.

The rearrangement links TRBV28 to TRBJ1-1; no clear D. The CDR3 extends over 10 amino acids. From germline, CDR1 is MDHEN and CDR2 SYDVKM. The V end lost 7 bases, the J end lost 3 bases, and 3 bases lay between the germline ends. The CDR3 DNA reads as TGTGCCAGCATTGACACTGAAGCTTTCTTT. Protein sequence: CASIDTEAFF.

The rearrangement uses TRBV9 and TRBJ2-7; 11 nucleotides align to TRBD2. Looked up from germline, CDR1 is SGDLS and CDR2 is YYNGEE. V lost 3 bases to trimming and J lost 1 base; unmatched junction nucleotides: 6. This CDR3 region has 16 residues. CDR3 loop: CASSETGTSGSYEQYF. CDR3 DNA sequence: TGTGCCAGCAGCGAAACCGGGACTAGCGGATCCTACGAGCAGTACTTC.

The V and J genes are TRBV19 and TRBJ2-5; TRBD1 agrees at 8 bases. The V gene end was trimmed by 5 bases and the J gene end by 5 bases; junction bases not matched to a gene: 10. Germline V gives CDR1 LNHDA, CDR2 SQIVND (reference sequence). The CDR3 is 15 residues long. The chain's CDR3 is CASSAGQAIGETQYF. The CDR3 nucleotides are TGTGCCAGTAGTGCGGGACAGGCCATCGGGGAGACCCAGTACTTC.

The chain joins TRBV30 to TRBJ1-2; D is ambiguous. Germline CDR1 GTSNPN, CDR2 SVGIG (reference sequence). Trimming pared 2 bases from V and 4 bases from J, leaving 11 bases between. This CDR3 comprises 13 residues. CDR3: CAWSWTGSYGYTF. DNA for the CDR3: TGTGCCTGGAGTTGGACGGGCAGCTATGGCTACACCTTC. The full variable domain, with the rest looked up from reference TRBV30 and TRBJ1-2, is SQTIHQWPATLVQPVGSPLSLECTVEGTSNPNLYWYRQAAGRGLQLLFYSVGIGQISSEVPQNLSASRPQDRQFILSSKKLLLSDSGFYLCAWSWTGSYGYTFGSGTRLTVV.

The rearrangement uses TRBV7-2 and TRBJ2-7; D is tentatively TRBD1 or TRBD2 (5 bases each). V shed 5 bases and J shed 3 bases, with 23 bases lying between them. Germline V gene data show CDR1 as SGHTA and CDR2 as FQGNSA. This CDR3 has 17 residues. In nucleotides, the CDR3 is TGTGCCAGCAGCCGCACTACCCCTAGCTGGACAAACTACGAGCAGTACTTC. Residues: CASSRTTPSWTNYEQYF. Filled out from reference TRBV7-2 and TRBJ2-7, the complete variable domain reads GAGVSQSPSNKVTEKGKDVELRCDPISGHTALYWYRQSLGQGLEFLIYFQGNSAPDKSGLPSDRFSAERTGGSVSTLTIQRTQQEDSAVYLCASSRTTPSWTNYEQYFGPGTRLTVT.

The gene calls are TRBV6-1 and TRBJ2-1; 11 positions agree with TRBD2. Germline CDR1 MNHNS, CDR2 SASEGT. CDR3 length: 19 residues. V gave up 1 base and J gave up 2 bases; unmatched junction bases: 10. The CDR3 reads CASSEGLAGFSRPYNEQFF. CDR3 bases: TGTGCCAGCAGTGAAGGACTAGCGGGATTCTCAAGACCCTACAATGAGCAGTTCTTC.

The CDR3 sequence is CASRGKGVVLFNSPLHF. Here the CDR3 DNA reads TGTGCCAGCAGGGGCAAAGGAGTAGTCCTCTTTAATTCACCCCTCCACTTT. The chain carries TRBV28 and TRBJ1-6; D not certain. From germline, CDR1 is MDHEN and CDR2 SYDVKM. Trimming cost V 6 bases and J 6 bases, with 21 bases left between them. This CDR3 has 17 residues.

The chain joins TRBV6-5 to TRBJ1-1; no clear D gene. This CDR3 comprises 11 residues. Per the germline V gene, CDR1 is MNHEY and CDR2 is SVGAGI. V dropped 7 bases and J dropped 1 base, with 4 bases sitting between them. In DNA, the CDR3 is TGTGCCAGCACGGGGAACACTGAAGCTTTCTTT. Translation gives CASTGNTEAFF.

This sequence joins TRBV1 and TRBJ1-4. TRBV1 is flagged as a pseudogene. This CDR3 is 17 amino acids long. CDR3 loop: CTSSQDGGSSLDEKLFF. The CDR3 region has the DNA TGCACCAGCAGCCAAGATGGTGGGAGTAGCCTGGATGAAAAACTGTTTTTT.

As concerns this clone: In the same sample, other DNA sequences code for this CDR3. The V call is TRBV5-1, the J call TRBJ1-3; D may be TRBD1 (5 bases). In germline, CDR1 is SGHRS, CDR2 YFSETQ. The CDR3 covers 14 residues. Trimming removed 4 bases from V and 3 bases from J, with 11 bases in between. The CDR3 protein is CASSDGGDGNTIYF. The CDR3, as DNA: TGCGCCAGCAGCGATGGGGGAGATGGAAACACCATATATTTT.

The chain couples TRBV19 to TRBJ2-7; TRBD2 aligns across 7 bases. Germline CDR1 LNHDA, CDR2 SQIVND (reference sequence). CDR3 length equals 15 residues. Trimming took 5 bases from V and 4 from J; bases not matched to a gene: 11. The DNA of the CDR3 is TGTGCCAGTAGTCCCGGGGGGAGGGGAGTGTACGAGCAGTACTTC. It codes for CASSPGGRGVYEQYF.

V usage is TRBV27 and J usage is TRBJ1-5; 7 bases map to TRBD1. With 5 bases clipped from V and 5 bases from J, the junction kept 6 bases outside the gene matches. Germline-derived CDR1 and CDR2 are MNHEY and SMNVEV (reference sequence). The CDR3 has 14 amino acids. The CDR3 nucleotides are TGTGCCAGCAGTGCTACAGGGGCGCATCAGCCCCAGCATTTT. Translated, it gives CASSATGAHQPQHF.

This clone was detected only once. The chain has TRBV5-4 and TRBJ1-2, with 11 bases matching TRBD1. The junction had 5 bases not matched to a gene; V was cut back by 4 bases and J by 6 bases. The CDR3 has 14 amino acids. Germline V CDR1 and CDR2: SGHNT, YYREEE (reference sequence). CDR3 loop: CASSRTGGSNGYTF. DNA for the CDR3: TGTGCCAGCAGCCGGACAGGGGGCAGCAATGGCTACACCTTC.

DNA for the CDR3: TGTGCCAGCAGCGTACTCCCGGGTCCTGACACCGGGGAGCTGTTTTTT. Its translation is CASSVLPGPDTGELFF. The chain recombines TRBV9 with TRBJ2-2; D remains unclear. Per germline, CDR1 SGDLS and CDR2 YYNGEE. Deletions cut 1 base from V and 3 bases from J, with 13 bases between. The CDR3 is 16 amino acids.

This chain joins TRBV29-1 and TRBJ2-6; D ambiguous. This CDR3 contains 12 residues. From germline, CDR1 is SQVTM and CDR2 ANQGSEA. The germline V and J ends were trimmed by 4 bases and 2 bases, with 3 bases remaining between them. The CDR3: CSVAAGANVLTF. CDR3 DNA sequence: TGCAGCGTTGCCGCTGGGGCCAACGTCCTGACTTTC.

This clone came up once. CDR3 loop: CASSEWRLAGVFDEQFF. In DNA, the CDR3 is TGTGCCAGCAGTGAATGGCGTCTAGCGGGAGTTTTCGATGAGCAGTTCTTC. This chain connects TRBV25-1 to TRBJ2-1; 10 positions agree with TRBD2. The CDR3 is 17 residues long. The germline V gene encodes CDR1 MGHDK and CDR2 SYGVNS. Trimming removed 1 base from V and 8 bases from J; junction bases left unmatched: 11. The full variable domain, rest sourced from reference TRBV25-1 and TRBJ2-1, is EADIYQTPRYLVIGTGKKITLECSQTMGHDKMYWYQQDPGMELHLIHYSYGVNSTEKGDLSSESTVSRIRTEHFPLTLESARPSHTSQYLCASSEWRLAGVFDEQFFGPGTRLTVL.

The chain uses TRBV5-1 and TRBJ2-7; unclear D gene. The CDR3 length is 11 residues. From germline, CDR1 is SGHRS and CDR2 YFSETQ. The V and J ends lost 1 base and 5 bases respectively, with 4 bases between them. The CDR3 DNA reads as TGCGCCAGCAGCTTGTTCGACGAGCAGTACTTC. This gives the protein CASSLFDEQYF.

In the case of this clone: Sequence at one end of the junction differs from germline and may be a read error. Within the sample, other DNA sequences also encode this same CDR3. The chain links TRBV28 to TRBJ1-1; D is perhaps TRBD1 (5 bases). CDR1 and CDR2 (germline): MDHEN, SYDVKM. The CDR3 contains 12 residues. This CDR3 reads CASSRRATEAFF. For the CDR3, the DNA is TGTGCCAGCAGTCGCAGGGCGACTGAAGCCTTCTTT. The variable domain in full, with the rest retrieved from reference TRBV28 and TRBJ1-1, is DVKVTQSSRYLVKRTGEKVFLECVQDMDHENMFWYRQDPGLGLRLIYFSYDVKMKEKGDIPEGYSVSREKKERFSLILESASTNQTSMYLCASSRRATEAFFGQGTRLTVV.

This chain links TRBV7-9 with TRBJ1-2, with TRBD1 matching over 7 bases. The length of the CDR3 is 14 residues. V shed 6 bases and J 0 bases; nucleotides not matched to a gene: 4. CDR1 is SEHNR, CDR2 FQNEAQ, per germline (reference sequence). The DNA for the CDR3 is TGTGCCAGCAGAGTTGACAGGGCTAACTATGGCTACACCTTC. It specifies CASRVDRANYGYTF.

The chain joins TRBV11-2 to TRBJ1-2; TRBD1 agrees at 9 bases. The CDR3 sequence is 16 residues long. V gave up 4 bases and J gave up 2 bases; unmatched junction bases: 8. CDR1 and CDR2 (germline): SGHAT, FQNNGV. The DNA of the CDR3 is TGTGCCAGCAGCTCAATGCGGGACAGGGCCAACTATGGCTACACCTTC. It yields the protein CASSSMRDRANYGYTF. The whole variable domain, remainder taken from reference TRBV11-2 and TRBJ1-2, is EAGVAQSPRYKIIEKRQSVAFWCNPISGHATLYWYQQILGQGPKLLIQFQNNGVVDDSQLPKDRFSAERLKGVDSTLKIQPAKLEDSAVYLCASSSMRDRANYGYTFGSGTRLTVV.

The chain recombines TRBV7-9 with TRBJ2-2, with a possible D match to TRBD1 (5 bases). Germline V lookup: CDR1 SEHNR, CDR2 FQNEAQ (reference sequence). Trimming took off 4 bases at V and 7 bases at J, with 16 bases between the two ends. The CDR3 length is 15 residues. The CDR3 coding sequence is TGTGCCAGCAGCTCCAGGGCCGTGGATCGCGGGGAGCTGTTTTTT. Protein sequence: CASSSRAVDRGELFF.

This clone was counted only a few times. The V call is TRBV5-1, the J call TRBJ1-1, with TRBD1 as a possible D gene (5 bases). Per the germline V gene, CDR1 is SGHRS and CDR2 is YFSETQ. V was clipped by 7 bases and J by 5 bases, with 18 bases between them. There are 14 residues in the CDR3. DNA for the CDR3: TGCGCCAGCGGGATTGACAGTTCCGGTACTGAAGCTTTCTTT. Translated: CASGIDSSGTEAFF.